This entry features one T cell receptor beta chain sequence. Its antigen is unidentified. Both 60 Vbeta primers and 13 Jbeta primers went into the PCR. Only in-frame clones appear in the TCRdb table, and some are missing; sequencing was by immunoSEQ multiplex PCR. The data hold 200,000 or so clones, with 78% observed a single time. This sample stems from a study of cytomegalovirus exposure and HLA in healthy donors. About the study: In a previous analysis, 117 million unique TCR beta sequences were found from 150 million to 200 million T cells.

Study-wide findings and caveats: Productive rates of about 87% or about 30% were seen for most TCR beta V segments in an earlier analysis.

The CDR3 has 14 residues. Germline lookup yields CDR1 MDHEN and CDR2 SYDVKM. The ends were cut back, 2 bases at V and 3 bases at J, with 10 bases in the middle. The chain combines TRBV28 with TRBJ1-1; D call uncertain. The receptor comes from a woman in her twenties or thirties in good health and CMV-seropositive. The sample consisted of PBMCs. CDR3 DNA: TGTGCCAGCAGTTTAGCGGGTAGGGACACTGAAGCTTTCTTT. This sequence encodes CASSLAGRDTEAFF.